The T cell receptor beta chain described here comes from a study of CD8 T cells in Susac syndrome. Notes on the study in general: Only a relatively small number of individuals were included in the TCR sequencing and HLA analysis.

Of note for this clonotype: Antigen specificity is unknown.

cDNA came from about 0.5 to 1 ug RNA primed by random hexamers. Multiplex immunoSEQ PCR targeted 54 Vbeta and 13 Jbeta TCR beta segments. TCRdb re-derived calls from the immunoSEQ multiplex PCR reads in MiXCR, one entry per CDR3 protein. The sample shows approximately 180,000 distinct CDR3 sequences, 93% of them seen only once. Germline V gene data show CDR1 as DFQATT and CDR2 as SNEGSKA (reference sequence). V lost 3 bases and J lost 2, with 11 bases in between. The CDR3 consists of 14 residues. FACS was used to enrich TEMRA cells, whereas the CD8+ and CD4+ T cells were obtained by negative isolation.

The receptor comes from a human donor with multiple sclerosis. The V call is TRBV20-1, the J call TRBJ1-5; D is ambiguous. Specimen: CD4+ T cells from PBMCs. CDR3 in amino acids: CSAREVAGNQPQHF. The CDR3 nucleotides read TGCAGTGCTAGGGAGGTGGCGGGCAATCAGCCCCAGCATTTT.